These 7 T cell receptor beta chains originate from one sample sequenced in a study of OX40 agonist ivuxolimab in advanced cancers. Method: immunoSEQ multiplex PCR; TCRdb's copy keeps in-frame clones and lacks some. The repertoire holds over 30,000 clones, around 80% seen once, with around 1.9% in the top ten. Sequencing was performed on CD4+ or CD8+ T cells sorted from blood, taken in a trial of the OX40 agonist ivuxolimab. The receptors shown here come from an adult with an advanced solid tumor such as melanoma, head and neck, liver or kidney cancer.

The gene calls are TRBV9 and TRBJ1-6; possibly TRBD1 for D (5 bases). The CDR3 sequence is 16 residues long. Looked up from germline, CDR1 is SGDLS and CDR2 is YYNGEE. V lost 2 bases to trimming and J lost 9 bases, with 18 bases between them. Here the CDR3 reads CASSVGIDSGTSPLHF. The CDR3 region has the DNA TGTGCCAGCAGCGTGGGCATCGACAGCGGGACTTCACCCCTCCACTTT.

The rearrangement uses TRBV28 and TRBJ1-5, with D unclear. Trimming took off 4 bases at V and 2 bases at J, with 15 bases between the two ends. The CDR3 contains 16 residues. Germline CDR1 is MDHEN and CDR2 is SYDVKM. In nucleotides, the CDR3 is TGTGCCAGCAGTTCCCCGGTCGGGTGGCGCAATCAGCCCCAGCATTTT. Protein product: CASSSPVGWRNQPQHF.

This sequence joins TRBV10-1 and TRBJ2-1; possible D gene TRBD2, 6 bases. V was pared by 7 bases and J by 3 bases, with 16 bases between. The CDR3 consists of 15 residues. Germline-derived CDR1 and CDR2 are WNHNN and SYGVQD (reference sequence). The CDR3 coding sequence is TGCGCCAGCACCACCGGGGGAAGCATCTACAATGAGCAGTTCTTC. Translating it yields CASTTGGSIYNEQFF.

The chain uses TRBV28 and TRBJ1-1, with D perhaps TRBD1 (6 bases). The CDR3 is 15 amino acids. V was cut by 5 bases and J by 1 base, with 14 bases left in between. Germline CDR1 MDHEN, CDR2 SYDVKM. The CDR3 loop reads CASSLGAIGNTEAFF. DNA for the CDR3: TGTGCCAGCAGTCTGGGGGCGATTGGGAACACTGAAGCTTTCTTT.

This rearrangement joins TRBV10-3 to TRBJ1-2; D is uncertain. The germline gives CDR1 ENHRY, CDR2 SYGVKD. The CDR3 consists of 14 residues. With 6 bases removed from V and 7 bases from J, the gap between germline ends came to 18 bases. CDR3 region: CAIREPAREAGYTF. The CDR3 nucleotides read TGTGCCATCAGGGAACCCGCCCGGGAGGCTGGCTACACCTTC.

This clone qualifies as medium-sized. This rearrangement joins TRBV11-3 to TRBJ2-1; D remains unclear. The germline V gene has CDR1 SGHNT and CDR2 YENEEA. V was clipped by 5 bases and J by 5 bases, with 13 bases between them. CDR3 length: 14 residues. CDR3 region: CASSPNAWNNEQFF. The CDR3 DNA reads TGTGCCAGCAGCCCTAACGCCTGGAACAATGAGCAGTTCTTC.

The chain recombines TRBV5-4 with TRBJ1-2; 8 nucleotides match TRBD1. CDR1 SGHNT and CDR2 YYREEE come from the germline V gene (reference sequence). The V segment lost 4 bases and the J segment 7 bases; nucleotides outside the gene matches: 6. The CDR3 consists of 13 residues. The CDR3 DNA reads TGTGCCAGCAGCCAGGACAGGGACGGTGGCTACACCTTC. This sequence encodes CASSQDRDGGYTF.